This T cell receptor (beta chain) was obtained from a study of T cells in Graves' hyperthyroidism and ophthalmopathy. Findings of the study overall: Most clonotypes expanded in the thyroid (above 0.001) were also present in blood.

Researchers took RNA transcripts and amplified the TCR beta CDR3 regions from them. In the first-round RT-PCR of the TCR CDR3, the HTBI primer set was used. TCRdb re-called the multiplex PCR reads through MiXCR, storing one row per CDR3 protein. In the table there are some 500,000 distinct CDR3 sequences, around 22% of which are singletons. Concerning this clonotype: Its matching antigen is unknown.

The V and J ends lost 0 bases and 3 bases respectively, with 14 bases between them. Germline CDR1 reads MNHEY; CDR2 reads SVGAGI. CDR3 size: 16 residues. Sample: blood. The sequence was collected from a woman in her twenties or thirties with Graves' ophthalmopathy. The genes are TRBV6-5 and TRBJ1-2; maybe TRBD1 (5 bases). CDR3 nucleotide sequence: TGTGCCAGCAGTTACTCGACACCGGGCAGGGACTATGGCTACACCTTC. Encoded protein: CASSYSTPGRDYGYTF.